What follows describes a single TCR beta chain. This entry comes from a study of blood T cell repertoires in COVID-19. Study overall: The samples span acute and convalescent COVID-19 from the United States, Italy and Spain. The cDNA or gDNA used as material had been derived from T cells, B-cell-depleted T cells, or PBMCs.

Authors' data handling: Reference gene primer amplification gave estimated nucleated cell counts. Clones were sequenced by immunoSEQ multiplex PCR, and TCRdb holds only the in-frame ones, with some missing. V and J calls and clone size come straight from that table; D and trimming were deduced from the DNA. Among roughly 49,000 clones, approximately 93% were seen once, and the ten largest hold roughly 1%. The V segment lost 4 bases and the J segment 0 bases; nucleotides outside the gene matches: 2. Germline V lookup: CDR1 SGHNT, CDR2 YENEEA. The CDR3 sequence is 14 residues long. The chain joins TRBV11-3 to TRBJ1-1; TRBD1 matches at 7 bases. Material for sequencing was peripheral blood. This TCR derives from a man between 60 and 70 years old with COVID-19, enrolled during active disease. The CDR3 DNA is TGTGCCAGCAGCTCAGGGGGTCTGAACACTGAAGCTTTCTTT. Residues: CASSSGGLNTEAFF.